The rows below give T cell receptor beta chains drawn from one sample of a study of blood T cell repertoires in COVID-19. Clones were sequenced by immunoSEQ multiplex PCR, and TCRdb holds only the in-frame ones, with some missing. The data contain about 220,000 clones, 84% of them singletons. Sequencing was done on a sample of PBMCs or T cells enriched from blood (not recorded which). These receptor sequences come from a woman aged 40-49 years who had recovered from COVID-19. CDR3s include the opening cysteine and the closing phenylalanine or tryptophan. Fields, in order: clone size, D gene, V gene, CDR3 protein. D genes are given only for firm matches. Part of the rows lack a size; the others show once, few, many or a class for expanded clones.

-	TRBD1	TRBV5-4	CASSLGGLQGRVNTGELFF
-	-	TRBV6-5	CASSYLVLGGKEAFF
-	TRBD2	TRBV6-5	CASGGLAVNTQYF
-	TRBD1	TRBV28	CASSSPDRSFRYEQFF
once	-	TRBV2	CASSGHSQNYGYTF
-	-	TRBV7-9	CASGQSNTEAFF
-	-	TRBV11-2	CASSFSRAGSEQYF
once	TRBD1	TRBV5-1	CASSLTPVRGQGTNEQYF
-	-	TRBV18	CASSEGPGEQFF
-	-	TRBV28	CASSPLYEQYF
-	TRBD1	TRBV27	CATITLRGLNTEAFF
-	TRBD2	TRBV7-2	CASSLSSGSGVNEQFF
-	-	TRBV10-3	CAISQPSRETQYF
-	-	TRBV30	CAWQRGTPSGNTIYF
-	TRBD1	TRBV19	CASSMEGANDEKLFF
-	-	TRBV28	CASSSQGRSGNTIYF
-	-	TRBV19	CASSIGGGTEAFF
-	TRBD1	TRBV27	CASSFQGAGNQPQHF